A selection of T cell receptor beta chains follows, all from one sample in a study of blood T cell repertoires in COVID-19. Sequencing was performed with immunoSEQ multiplex PCR; in TCRdb, only in-frame clones are kept and a portion is missing. The table lists approximately 230,000 clones, roughly four fifths of them singletons. Source material: PBMCs or T cells enriched from blood (not recorded which). The receptor set was obtained from a man between 40 and 49 years old who had recovered from COVID-19. Each CDR3 is given with its conserved first and last residue. A D gene is named only where the DNA matches it firmly. Rows give clone size only sometimes, using once, few, many, or a class for an expanded clone.

V,J,size,D,CDR3,DNA
TRBV28,TRBJ1-5,NA,NA,CASSLRVQPQHF,TGTGCCAGCAGTTTACGAGTCCAGCCCCAGCATTTT
TRBV20-1,TRBJ1-1,few,NA,CSASGGPEAFF,TGCAGTGCTAGCGGGGGTCCTGAAGCTTTCTTT
TRBV28,TRBJ1-2,NA,NA,CASSFIPPVYGYTF,TGTGCCAGCAGTTTTATCCCTCCCGTTTATGGCTACACCTTC
TRBV19,TRBJ2-3,NA,TRBD1,CASSRGTGADTQYF,TGTGCCAGTAGTAGGGGGACAGGGGCAGATACGCAGTATTTT
TRBV21-1,TRBJ2-6,NA,NA,CASSTFGTGRCGANVLTF,TGTGCCAGCAGCACGTTCGGGACAGGGAGGTGTGGGGCCAACGTCCTGACTTTC
TRBV29-1,TRBJ1-2,NA,NA,CSAPSSGVYGYTF,TGCAGCGCCCCGTCGTCGGGAGTCTATGGCTACACCTTC
TRBV24-1,TRBJ2-2,NA,NA,CATSSGFGELFF,TGTGCCACCAGTTCAGGCTTCGGGGAGCTGTTTTTT
TRBV24-1,TRBJ2-2,NA,TRBD2,CATSHPPGGVRTGELFF,TGTGCCACCAGTCACCCCCCGGGGGGGGTCCGAACCGGGGAGCTGTTTTTT
TRBV28,TRBJ2-2,NA,NA,CASSLGRAHTGELFF,TGTGCCAGCAGTTTGGGCAGGGCGCACACCGGGGAGCTGTTTTTT
TRBV7-9,TRBJ1-2,NA,NA,CASSYSDYGYTF,TGTGCCAGCAGCTATAGTGATTATGGCTACACCTTC
TRBV11-2,TRBJ1-1,few,NA,CASSLGAHRRSKDTEAFF,TGTGCCAGCAGCTTAGGGGCCCACAGGCGAAGCAAGGACACTGAAGCTTTCTTT
TRBV27,TRBJ1-4,NA,TRBD1,CATADRGRSTNEKLFF,TGTGCCACCGCGGACAGGGGGCGAAGCACTAATGAAAAACTGTTTTTT
TRBV9,TRBJ2-3,NA,TRBD2,CASRLGLAGTDTQYF,TGTGCCAGCAGGTTGGGACTAGCGGGGACAGATACGCAGTATTTT
TRBV4-3,TRBJ1-2,NA,NA,CASSNIGGQITNYGYTF,TGCGCCAGCAGCAACATTGGGGGACAAATAACTAACTATGGCTACACCTTC
TRBV10-3,TRBJ2-7,NA,NA,CAISEAAIRDTASEQYF,TGTGCCATCAGTGAAGCCGCAATCCGGGACACTGCAAGTGAGCAGTACTTC
TRBV6-2/TRBV6-3,TRBJ1-2,NA,NA,CASSPPGGFYGYTF,TGTGCCAGCAGCCCGCCGGGGGGCTTCTATGGCTACACCTTC
TRBV5-1,TRBJ2-7,NA,TRBD1,CASSLQGQGYHEQYF,TGCGCCAGCAGCTTGCAAGGACAGGGTTACCACGAGCAGTACTTC
TRBV27,TRBJ1-4,NA,TRBD1,CASSSRPGTGNEKLFF,TGTGCCAGCAGTTCCCGACCCGGGACAGGGAATGAAAAACTGTTTTTT
TRBV7-2,TRBJ2-7,NA,TRBD2,CASSLLAGAPSEGYEQYF,TGTGCCAGCAGCTTACTAGCGGGGGCGCCGAGTGAAGGTTACGAGCAGTACTTC
TRBV12-3/TRBV12-4,TRBJ2-5,NA,NA,CASRYEQETQYF,TGTGCCAGCAGGTACGAGCAAGAGACCCAGTACTTC
TRBV19,TRBJ2-7,NA,NA,CASSNLVLREQYF,TGTGCCAGTAGTAACCTAGTCTTGCGCGAGCAGTACTTC
TRBV7-9,TRBJ2-3,NA,NA,CASSSPSGRTTDTQYF,TGTGCCAGCAGCTCCCCTTCTGGGAGGACTACAGATACGCAGTATTTT
TRBV5-1,TRBJ2-7,NA,TRBD1,CASSLGTGLYEQYF,TGCGCCAGCAGCCTAGGGACAGGGCTGTACGAGCAGTACTTC
TRBV4-2,TRBJ1-4,few,TRBD1,CASSQVTYRGRGEKLFF,TGTGCCAGCAGCCAAGTTACCTACAGGGGGCGAGGGGAAAAACTGTTTTTT
TRBV30,TRBJ2-7,NA,NA,CAWSGGRYEQYF,TGTGCCTGGAGCGGGGGGCGGTACGAGCAGTACTTC
TRBV5-4,TRBJ2-3,NA,NA,CASSLGGQDLRATQYF,TGTGCCAGCAGCTTGGGGGGGCAGGATTTGAGGGCTACGCAGTATTTT
TRBV7-2,TRBJ2-7,NA,NA,CASSLSAYEQYF,TGTGCCAGCAGTCTTTCGGCCTACGAGCAGTACTTC